This T cell receptor (beta chain) came from a study of T cells in Graves' hyperthyroidism and ophthalmopathy. Regarding the study as a whole: Stable hyperthyroidism and ophthalmopathy were separated using 13 V-J signatures. Ophthalmopathy was identified by the model a median approximately 6.9 months ahead of onset. Most expanded thyroid clonotypes above 0.001 also appeared in blood.

After removal of 5 bases from V and 9 bases from J, the junction contained 7 bases not matched to a gene. This CDR3 is 13 amino acids long. Germline V CDR1 and CDR2: KGHDR, SFDVKD. Remarks on this clonotype: Its antigen remains unknown.

Amplification of TCR beta CDR3 regions was performed using RNA transcripts as template. HTBI primers were the set used in a first-round RT-PCR of the TCR CDR3. TCRdb recomputed calls from the multiplex PCR reads with MiXCR, one row per CDR3 protein. The table includes about 350,000 distinct CDR3 sequences, about 14% detected once. The receptor comes from a woman aged 30 to 39 with Graves' hyperthyroidism. The material sequenced was blood. The gene calls are TRBV24-1 and TRBJ2-3; TRBD2 matches at 7 bases. This CDR3 reads CATSGVAGGTQYF. The CDR3 region has the DNA TGTGCCACCAGTGGTGTTGCCGGGGGGACGCAGTATTTT.